The 17 T cell receptor beta chains in this list originate from one sample, sequenced in a study of CD8+ T cells in alopecia areata. Isolated RNA was reverse transcribed into cDNA used as the sequencing template. Some clones are missing from TCRdb's copy, which holds only in-frame ones; the method was immunoSEQ multiplex PCR. The sample consists of around 14,000 clones, around 60% of them appearing once. Sorting separated CD25+CD127- cells from the CD4+ cells of 4 or 5 patients. Sequencing was done on a sample of CD4+ Tregs sorted from blood. The source of these receptors is a human donor with alopecia areata.

Only a few counts were recorded for this clone. This chain links TRBV19 with TRBJ2-1; perhaps TRBD1 as D (6 bases). From germline, CDR1 is LNHDA and CDR2 SQIVND (reference sequence). The CDR3 sequence is 15 residues long. The V and J ends lost 4 bases and 2 bases respectively, with 12 bases between them. The CDR3 sequence is CASSRRTAPYNEQFF. CDR3 coding DNA: TGTGCCAGTAGTAGGCGGACAGCCCCCTACAATGAGCAGTTCTTC.

This clone came up a few times. The chain combines TRBV6-1 with TRBJ2-1; 8 nucleotides match TRBD1. Looked up from germline, CDR1 is MNHNS and CDR2 is SASEGT. The CDR3 is 15 residues long. The V gene end was trimmed by 8 bases and the J gene end by 1 base; junction bases not matched to a gene: 7. CDR3 residues: CASSGQGRSYNEQFF. The CDR3 region has the DNA TGTGCCAGCTCAGGACAGGGTCGATCCTACAATGAGCAGTTCTTC.

This clone occurred once. The chain carries TRBV10-2 and TRBJ2-7; 9 nucleotides line up with TRBD2. V dropped 4 bases and J dropped 2; count of bases not matched to a gene: 6. The CDR3 is 15 residues long. The germline gives CDR1 WSHSY, CDR2 SAAADI. CDR3 nucleotides: TGCGCCAGCAGTGGTGTTAGCGGGAGTCCCTACGAGCAGTACTTC. Protein product: CASSGVSGSPYEQYF.

The chain recombines TRBV5-1 with TRBJ2-5, with 8 bases lining up with TRBD2. Germline CDR1 reads SGHRS; CDR2 reads YFSETQ. The CDR3 has 16 residues. Germline trimming cut 4 bases from V and 4 bases from J; bases unmatched to any gene: 12. CDR3 coding DNA: TGCGCCAGCAGCCCCGGGGTGGCGGGAGGCAGAGAGACCCAGTACTTC. Translated, it gives CASSPGVAGGRETQYF.

This chain connects TRBV28 to TRBJ1-5, with D uncertain. Germline CDR1 reads MDHEN; CDR2 reads SYDVKM. The CDR3 has 13 amino acids. Trimming shortened V by 3 bases and J by 6 bases, and 9 bases separated the two germline ends. Written as DNA, the CDR3 is TGTGCCAGCAGTTTTTCGGGGTTTCAGCCCCAGCATTTT. Its protein product is CASSFSGFQPQHF.

This clone was counted only a few times. This chain uses TRBV7-8 with TRBJ2-7, with no clear D. Trimming left V 5 bases short and J 2 bases short, with 7 bases between. CDR1 SGHVS and CDR2 FQNEAQ come from the germline V gene. The CDR3 extends over 12 amino acids. The CDR3: CASSQGPYEQYF. The CDR3 DNA sequence: TGTGCCAGCAGCCAAGGACCCTACGAGCAGTACTTC.

The rearrangement uses TRBV18 and TRBJ2-3; D gene unclear. Germline V lookup: CDR1 KGHSH, CDR2 LQKENI. The CDR3 sequence is 14 residues long. V was cut by 3 bases and J by 7 bases, with 14 bases left in between. The CDR3 reads CASSPDRAQNTQYF. For the CDR3, the DNA is TGTGCCAGCTCACCGGACCGGGCACAAAATACGCAGTATTTT.

This clone is a singleton in its sample. One end of the junction fails to match germline, which may point to a read error. Other DNA sequences in this specimen translate into the identical CDR3. The J gene is TRBJ1-1, the V gene TRBV30, with D perhaps matching TRBD1 (6 bases). The CDR3 is made up of 13 amino acids. CDR1 GTSNPN and CDR2 SVGIG come from the germline V gene (reference sequence). CDR3 DNA: TGTGCCTGGAGTTTTCCGGACAGCCGGAAAGCCTTCTTT. Translated, it gives CAWSFPDSRKAFF.

The gene calls are TRBV5-6 and TRBJ1-5; no clear D. Germline V gene data show CDR1 as SGHDT and CDR2 as YYEEEE. Between the trimmed V and J ends, which lost 0 bases and 4 bases, there was a span of 14 bases. This CDR3 is 16 amino acids long. CDR3 bases: TGTGCCAGCAGCTTGGGGGTAGACCCAGATAATCAGCCCCAGCATTTT. Protein: CASSLGVDPDNQPQHF.

The V call is TRBV18, the J call TRBJ1-1; tentatively, D is TRBD1 (5 bases). Trimming pared 4 bases from V and 3 bases from J, leaving 15 bases between. The CDR3 consists of 15 residues. CDR1 is KGHSH and CDR2 is LQKENI in the germline V gene. The CDR3 DNA sequence: TGTGCCAGCTCACGGGACTCCACAAGGTACACTGAAGCTTTCTTT. Amino acid sequence: CASSRDSTRYTEAFF.

This clone was seen a few times. The V gene is TRBV5-1, the J gene TRBJ2-2, with D possibly TRBD2 on 6 matching bases. This CDR3 contains 15 residues. Trimming took off 0 bases at V and 8 bases at J, with 14 bases between the two ends. The germline V gene encodes CDR1 SGHRS and CDR2 YFSETQ. The DNA of the CDR3 is TGCGCCAGCAGCTTGGAGTGGACTATGGTGGGGGAGCTGTTTTTT. Its protein product is CASSLEWTMVGELFF.

The chain joins TRBV6-5 to TRBJ1-3; no clear D gene. This CDR3 has 14 amino acids. Looked up from germline, CDR1 is MNHEY and CDR2 is SVGAGI. V lost 5 bases and J lost 4, with 12 bases in between. The CDR3 region is CASSPHGKGNTIYF. The CDR3 DNA sequence: TGTGCCAGCAGTCCCCACGGGAAGGGAAACACCATATATTTT.

This clone was counted between two and nine times. The chain carries TRBV29-1 and TRBJ1-5; D perhaps matches TRBD1 (6 bases). From germline, CDR1 is SQVTM and CDR2 ANQGSEA. The V gene lost 4 bases and the J gene lost 9 bases, with 28 bases spanning the gap. The CDR3 extends over 17 amino acids. CDR3 amino acids: CSVGTGPGAGASGPQHF. The DNA of the CDR3 is TGCAGCGTTGGCACGGGACCAGGGGCGGGGGCCTCGGGGCCCCAGCATTTT. The entire variable domain, with the rest obtained from reference TRBV29-1 and TRBJ1-5, is as follows: SAVISQKPSRDICQRGTSLTIQCQVDSQVTMMFWYRQQPGQSLTLIATANQGSEATYESGFVIDKFPISRPNLTFSTLTVSNMSPEDSSIYLCSVGTGPGAGASGPQHFGDGTRLSIL.

The genes are TRBV28 and TRBJ1-4; maybe TRBD1 (6 bases). In germline, CDR1 is MDHEN, CDR2 SYDVKM. The CDR3 is 13 residues long. The germline V and J ends were trimmed by 6 bases and 7 bases, with 12 bases remaining between them. CDR3 DNA: TGTGCCAGCAGCCGACGGACAGTTGAAAAACTGTTTTTT. Translation: CASSRRTVEKLFF.

On this clone: Other DNA sequences within the sample encode an identical CDR3. V is TRBV28 and J is TRBJ2-7; 7 bases are shared with TRBD2. Losses at the gene ends were 5 bases for V and 7 bases for J; bases not matched to a gene: 23. The CDR3 contains 18 residues. Germline values: CDR1 MDHEN, CDR2 SYDVKM. The CDR3 DNA follows: TGTGCCAGCAGTCCGGACCCAGGACTAGTCTTTTCGGGAAATGAGCAGTACTTC. Translation: CASSPDPGLVFSGNEQYF.

This clone was seen a handful of times. The rearrangement links TRBV7-9 to TRBJ1-2; D might be TRBD1 (6 bases). Germline V gene data show CDR1 as SEHNR and CDR2 as FQNEAQ (reference sequence). Trimming cost V 3 bases and J 7 bases, with 15 bases left between them. The CDR3 has 14 residues. The CDR3 is CASSLVGGAGGYTF. CDR3 sequence (DNA): TGTGCCAGCAGCTTGGTGGGGGGCGCAGGTGGCTACACCTTC.

The chain uses TRBV2 and TRBJ2-7, with D perhaps TRBD2 (6 bases). Germline CDR1 is SNHLY and CDR2 is FYNNEI. Trimming stripped 2 bases from V and 2 bases from J, with 10 bases between. The CDR3 runs to 14 residues. CDR3 DNA: TGTGCCAGCAGTGAACGGCGGGGTCCCTACGAGCAGTACTTC. It encodes CASSERRGPYEQYF.